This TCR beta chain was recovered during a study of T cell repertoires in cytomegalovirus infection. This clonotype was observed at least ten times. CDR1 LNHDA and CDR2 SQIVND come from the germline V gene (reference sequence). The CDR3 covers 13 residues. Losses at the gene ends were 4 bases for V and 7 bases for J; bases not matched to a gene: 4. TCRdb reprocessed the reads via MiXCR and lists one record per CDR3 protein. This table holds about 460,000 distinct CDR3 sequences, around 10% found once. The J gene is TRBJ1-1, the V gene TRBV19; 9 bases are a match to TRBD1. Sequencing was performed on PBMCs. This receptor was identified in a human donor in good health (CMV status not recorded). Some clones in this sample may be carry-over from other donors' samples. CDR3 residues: CASSTGTGSEAFF. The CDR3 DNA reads TGTGCCAGTAGTACCGGGACAGGGAGTGAAGCTTTCTTT.